A selection of T cell receptor beta chains follows, all from one sample in a study of blood T cell repertoires in COVID-19. Sequencing was performed with immunoSEQ multiplex PCR; in TCRdb, only in-frame clones are kept and a portion is missing. The repertoire holds about 210,000 clones, with more than 75% as singletons. Material: PBMCs or T cells enriched from blood (not recorded which). These receptors were collected from a young man in a cohort exposed to, infected with or recovered from COVID-19 (not recorded which). The CDR3 runs from the conserved cysteine through the conserved F or W. Each record gives: clone size, J gene, V gene, CDR3 protein. The listing skips clone size in some rows; elsewhere it reads once, few, many or a size class.

>NA|TRBJ1-2|TRBV5-6
CASSFRESASNYGYTF
>NA|TRBJ1-1|TRBV2
CASSERGSFTKAFF
>NA|TRBJ1-1|TRBV6-2/TRBV6-3
CASSYSTVRNTEAFF
>NA|TRBJ2-1|TRBV4-1
CASSQGGSRAEQFF
>NA|TRBJ1-1|TRBV3-1/TRBV3-2
CASSLGGDEAFF
>NA|TRBJ2-1|TRBV27
CASSAIPGLAGGQASNREQFF
>NA|TRBJ2-5|TRBV7-9
CASSQREGVKETQYF
>NA|TRBJ2-1|TRBV7-3
CASSLTGSGNNEQFF
>few|TRBJ2-5|TRBV15
CATSRHTTGGQETQYF
>NA|TRBJ2-1|TRBV18
CASSTSGAYNEQFF
>once|TRBJ1-4|TRBV6-2/TRBV6-3
CASSYGRTTNEKLFF
>NA|TRBJ2-7|TRBV29-1
CSVLAGLYEQYF
>NA|TRBJ2-2|TRBV4-3
CASSQDMDGRARELFF
>NA|TRBJ2-7|TRBV6-5
CASSYSGGRHAYEQYF
>once|TRBJ1-6|TRBV11-2
CASSLETRDRGLGSPLHF
>NA|TRBJ2-1|TRBV27
CASSLVAGGPDEQFF
>once|TRBJ2-6|TRBV4-1
CASTPHRNRVNSGANVLTF